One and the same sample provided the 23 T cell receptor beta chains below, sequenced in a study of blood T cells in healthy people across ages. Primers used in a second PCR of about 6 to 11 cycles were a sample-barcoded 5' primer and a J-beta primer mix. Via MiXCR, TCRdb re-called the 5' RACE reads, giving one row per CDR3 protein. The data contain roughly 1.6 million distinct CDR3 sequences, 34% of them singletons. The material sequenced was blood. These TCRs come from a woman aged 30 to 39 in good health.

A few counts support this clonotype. Written as DNA, the CDR3 is TGTGCCAGCTCACCACCGGGCAGGGTAAACTATGGCTACACCTTC. Residues: CASSPPGRVNYGYTF. The chain carries TRBV18 and TRBJ1-2; the D gene is possibly TRBD1 (5 bases). Deletions cut 0 bases from V and 2 bases from J, with 10 bases between. CDR1 KGHSH and CDR2 LQKENI come from the germline V gene. The CDR3 is made up of 15 amino acids.

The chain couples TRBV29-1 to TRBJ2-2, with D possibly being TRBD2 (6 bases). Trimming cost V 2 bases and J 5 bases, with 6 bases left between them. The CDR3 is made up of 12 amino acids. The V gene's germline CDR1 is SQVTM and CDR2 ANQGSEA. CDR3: CSVELATGELFF. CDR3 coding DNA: TGCAGCGTTGAACTAGCGACCGGGGAGCTGTTTTTT.

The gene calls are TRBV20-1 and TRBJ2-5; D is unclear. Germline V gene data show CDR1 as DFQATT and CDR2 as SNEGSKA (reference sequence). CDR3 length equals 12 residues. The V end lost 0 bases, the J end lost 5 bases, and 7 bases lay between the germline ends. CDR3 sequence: CSAREVLETQYF. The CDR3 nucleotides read TGCAGTGCTAGAGAGGTCCTGGAGACCCAGTACTTC.

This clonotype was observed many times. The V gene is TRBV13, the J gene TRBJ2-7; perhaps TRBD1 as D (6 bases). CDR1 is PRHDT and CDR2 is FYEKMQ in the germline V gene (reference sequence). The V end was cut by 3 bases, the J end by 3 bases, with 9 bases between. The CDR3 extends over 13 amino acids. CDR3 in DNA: TGTGCCAGCAGCTTGTCACAGGGCTACGAGCAGTACTTC. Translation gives CASSLSQGYEQYF.

CDR3 region: CASSFTAQRTGDQPQHF. The CDR3 DNA reads as TGTGCCAGCAGTTTTACCGCCCAAAGGACAGGAGATCAGCCCCAGCATTTT. The chain recombines TRBV7-2 with TRBJ1-5; the match to TRBD1 covers 7 bases. With V trimmed by 6 bases and J by 5 bases, 16 bases remained unmatched. The CDR3 is made up of 17 amino acids. The V gene's germline CDR1 is SGHTA and CDR2 FQGNSA. The whole variable domain, filled in from reference TRBV7-2 and TRBJ1-5, reads GAGVSQSPSNKVTEKGKDVELRCDPISGHTALYWYRQSLGQGLEFLIYFQGNSAPDKSGLPSDRFSAERTGGSVSTLTIQRTQQEDSAVYLCASSFTAQRTGDQPQHFGDGTRLSIL.

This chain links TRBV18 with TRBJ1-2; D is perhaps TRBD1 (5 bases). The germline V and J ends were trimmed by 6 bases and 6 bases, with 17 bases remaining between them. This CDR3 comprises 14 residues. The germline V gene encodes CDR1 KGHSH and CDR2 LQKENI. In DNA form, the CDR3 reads TGTGCCAGCTCGCCCCGAGGGGCTATCGATGGCTACACCTTC. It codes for CASSPRGAIDGYTF.

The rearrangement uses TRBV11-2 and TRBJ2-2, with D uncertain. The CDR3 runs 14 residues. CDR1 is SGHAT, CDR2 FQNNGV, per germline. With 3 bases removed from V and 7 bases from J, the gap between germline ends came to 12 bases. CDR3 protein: CASSLNPVNGELFF. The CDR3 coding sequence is TGTGCCAGCAGCTTGAACCCGGTTAACGGGGAGCTGTTTTTT.

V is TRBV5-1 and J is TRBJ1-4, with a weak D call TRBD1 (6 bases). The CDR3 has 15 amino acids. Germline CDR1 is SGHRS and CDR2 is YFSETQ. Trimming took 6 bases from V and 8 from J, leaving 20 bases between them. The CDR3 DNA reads TGCGCCAGCACCGACTGGGGGCAGGGTGGAGAAAAACTGTTTTTT. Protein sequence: CASTDWGQGGEKLFF.

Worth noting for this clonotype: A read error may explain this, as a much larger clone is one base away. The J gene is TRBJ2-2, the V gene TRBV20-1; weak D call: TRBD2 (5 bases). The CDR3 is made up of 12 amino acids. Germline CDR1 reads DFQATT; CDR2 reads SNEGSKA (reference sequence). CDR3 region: CSARDITGERFF. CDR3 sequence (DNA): TGCAGTGCTAGAGACATCACCGGGGAGCGGTTTTTT.

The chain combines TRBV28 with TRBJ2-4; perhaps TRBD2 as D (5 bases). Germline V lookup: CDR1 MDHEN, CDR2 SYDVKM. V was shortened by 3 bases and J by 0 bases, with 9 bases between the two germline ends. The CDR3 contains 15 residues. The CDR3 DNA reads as TGTGCCAGCAGTTTTAGCGTTCTAGCCAAAAACATTCAGTACTTC. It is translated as CASSFSVLAKNIQYF. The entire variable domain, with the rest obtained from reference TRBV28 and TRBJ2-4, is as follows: DVKVTQSSRYLVKRTGEKVFLECVQDMDHENMFWYRQDPGLGLRLIYFSYDVKMKEKGDIPEGYSVSREKKERFSLILESASTNQTSMYLCASSFSVLAKNIQYFGAGTRLSVL.

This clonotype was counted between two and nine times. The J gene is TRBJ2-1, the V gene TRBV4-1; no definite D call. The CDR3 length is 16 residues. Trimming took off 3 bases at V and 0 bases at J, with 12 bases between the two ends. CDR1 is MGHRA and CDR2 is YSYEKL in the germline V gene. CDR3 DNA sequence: TGCGCCAGCAGCCAGGCCCCGGGCGGCTCCTACAATGAGCAGTTCTTC. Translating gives CASSQAPGGSYNEQFF.

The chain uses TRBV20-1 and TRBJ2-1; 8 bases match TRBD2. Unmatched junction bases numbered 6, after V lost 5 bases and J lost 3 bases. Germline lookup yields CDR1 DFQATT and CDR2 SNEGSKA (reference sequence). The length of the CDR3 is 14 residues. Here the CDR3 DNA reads TGCAGTGCTCCCAGGGCGGGGGGCTACAATGAGCAGTTCTTC. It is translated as CSAPRAGGYNEQFF.

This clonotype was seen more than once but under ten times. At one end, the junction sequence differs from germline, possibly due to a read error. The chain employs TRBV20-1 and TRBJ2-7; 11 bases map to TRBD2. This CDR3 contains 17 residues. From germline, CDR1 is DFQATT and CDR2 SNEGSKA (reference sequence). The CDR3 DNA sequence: TGCAGTGCTAGAGTTCCGGGTAGCGGGAGGGCCTCCTTCGAGCAGTACTTC. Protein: CSARVPGSGRASFEQYF.

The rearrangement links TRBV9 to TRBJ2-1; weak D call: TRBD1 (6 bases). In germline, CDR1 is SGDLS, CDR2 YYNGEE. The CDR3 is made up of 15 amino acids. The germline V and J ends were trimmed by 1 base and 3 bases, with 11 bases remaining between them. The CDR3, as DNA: TGTGCCAGCAGCGTACAGGGGAATATCTACAATGAGCAGTTCTTC. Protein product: CASSVQGNIYNEQFF.

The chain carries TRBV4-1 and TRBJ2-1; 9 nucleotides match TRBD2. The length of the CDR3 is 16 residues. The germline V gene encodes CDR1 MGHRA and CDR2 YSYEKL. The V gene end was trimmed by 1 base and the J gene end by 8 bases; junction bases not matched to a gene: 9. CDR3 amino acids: CASSQAWSGRCDEQFF. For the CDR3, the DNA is TGCGCCAGCAGCCAAGCTTGGAGCGGGAGGTGCGATGAGCAGTTCTTC.

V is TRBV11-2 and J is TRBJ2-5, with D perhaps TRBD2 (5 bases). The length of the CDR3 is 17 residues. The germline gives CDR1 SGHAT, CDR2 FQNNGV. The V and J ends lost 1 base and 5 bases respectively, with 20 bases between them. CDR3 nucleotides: TGTGCCAGCAGCTTAGTTGGGGAGCCTTTTCAAGGGGAGACCCAGTACTTC. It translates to CASSLVGEPFQGETQYF.

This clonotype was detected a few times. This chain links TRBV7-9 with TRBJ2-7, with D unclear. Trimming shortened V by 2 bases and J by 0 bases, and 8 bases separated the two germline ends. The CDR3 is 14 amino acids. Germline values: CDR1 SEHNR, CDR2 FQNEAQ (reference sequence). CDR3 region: CASSLSVTSYEQYF. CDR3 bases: TGTGCCAGCAGCTTAAGCGTTACCTCCTACGAGCAGTACTTC.

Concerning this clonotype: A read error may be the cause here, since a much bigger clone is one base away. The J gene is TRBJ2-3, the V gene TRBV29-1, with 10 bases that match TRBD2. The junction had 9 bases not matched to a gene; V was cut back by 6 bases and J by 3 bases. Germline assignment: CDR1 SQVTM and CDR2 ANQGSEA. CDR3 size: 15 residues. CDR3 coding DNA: TGCAGCGTCAGTACTAGCGGGGCCGAGACAGATACGCAGTATTTT. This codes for CSVSTSGAETDTQYF.

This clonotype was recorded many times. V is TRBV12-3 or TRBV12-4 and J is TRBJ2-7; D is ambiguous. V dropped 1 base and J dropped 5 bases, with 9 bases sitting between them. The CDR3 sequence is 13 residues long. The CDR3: CASSLDGPHEQYF. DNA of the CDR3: TGTGCCAGCAGTTTAGACGGCCCCCACGAGCAGTACTTC.

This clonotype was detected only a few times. CDR3 in DNA: TGTGCCAGCAGCTTAGGGCCGGGCGGTACCCAGTACTTC. It encodes CASSLGPGGTQYF. This chain uses TRBV7-9 with TRBJ2-5; D unclear. V shed 1 base and J shed 8 bases, with 11 bases lying between them. The CDR3 extends over 13 amino acids. Germline CDR1 and CDR2: SEHNR and FQNEAQ (reference sequence).

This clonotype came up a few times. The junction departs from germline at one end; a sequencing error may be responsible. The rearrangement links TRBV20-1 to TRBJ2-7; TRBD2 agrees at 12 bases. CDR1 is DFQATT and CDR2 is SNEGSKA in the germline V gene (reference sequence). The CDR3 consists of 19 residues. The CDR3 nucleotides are TGCAGTGCTGGGGACTTGGGGACTAGCGGGTACCTTATATCCTACGAGCGGTACTTC. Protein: CSAGDLGTSGYLISYERYF.

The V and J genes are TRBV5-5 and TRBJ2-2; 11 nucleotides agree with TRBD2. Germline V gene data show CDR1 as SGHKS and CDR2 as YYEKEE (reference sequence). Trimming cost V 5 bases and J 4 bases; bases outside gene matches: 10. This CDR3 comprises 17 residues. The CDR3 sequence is CASSHTSGRRGTGELFF. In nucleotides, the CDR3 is TGTGCCAGCAGTCATACTAGCGGGAGACGGGGCACCGGGGAGCTGTTTTTT.

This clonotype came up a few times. The CDR3 protein is CASKPQGDANIQYF. In DNA form, the CDR3 reads TGCGCCAGCAAACCCCAGGGGGATGCAAACATTCAGTACTTC. The J gene is TRBJ2-4, the V gene TRBV10-1; TRBD1 aligns across 7 bases. Losses at the gene ends were 7 bases for V and 6 bases for J; bases not matched to a gene: 9. Germline V gene sequence: CDR1 WNHNN, CDR2 SYGVQD (reference sequence). The CDR3 extends over 14 amino acids.